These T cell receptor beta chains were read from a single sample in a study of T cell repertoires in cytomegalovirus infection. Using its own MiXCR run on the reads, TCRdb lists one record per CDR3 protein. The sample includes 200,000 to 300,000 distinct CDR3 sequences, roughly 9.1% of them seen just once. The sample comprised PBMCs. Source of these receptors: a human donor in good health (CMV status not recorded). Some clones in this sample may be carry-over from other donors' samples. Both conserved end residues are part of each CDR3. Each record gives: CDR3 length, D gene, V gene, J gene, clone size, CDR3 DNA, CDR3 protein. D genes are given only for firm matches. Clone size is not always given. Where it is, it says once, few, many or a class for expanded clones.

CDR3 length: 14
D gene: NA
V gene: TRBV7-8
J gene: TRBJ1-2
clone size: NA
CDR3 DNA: TGTGCCAGCAGCTTAGGCCAGGACCAATATGGCTACACCTTC
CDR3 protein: CASSLGQDQYGYTF

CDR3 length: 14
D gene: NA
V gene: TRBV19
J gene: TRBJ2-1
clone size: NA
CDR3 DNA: TGTGCCAGTAGCGAACAGGGAACGTACAATGAGCAGTTCTTC
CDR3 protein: CASSEQGTYNEQFF

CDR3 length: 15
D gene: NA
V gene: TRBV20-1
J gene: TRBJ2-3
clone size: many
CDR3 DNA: TGCAGTGCAAATTCACCGTCTTTTCCCACAGATACGCAGTATTTT
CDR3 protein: CSANSPSFPTDTQYF

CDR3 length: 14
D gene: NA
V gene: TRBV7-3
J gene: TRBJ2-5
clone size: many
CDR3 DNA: TGTGCCAGCAGCGCCCAAAGCGCCGGAGAGACCCAGTACTTC
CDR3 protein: CASSAQSAGETQYF

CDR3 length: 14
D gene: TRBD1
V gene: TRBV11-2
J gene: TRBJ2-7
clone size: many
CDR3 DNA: TGTGCCAGCACTTGGGACAGGGGAGGGAACGAGCAGTACTTC
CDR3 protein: CASTWDRGGNEQYF

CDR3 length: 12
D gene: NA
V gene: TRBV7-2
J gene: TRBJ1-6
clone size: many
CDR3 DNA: TGTGCCAGCAGTAATCAGAATTCACCCCTCCACTTT
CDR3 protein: CASSNQNSPLHF

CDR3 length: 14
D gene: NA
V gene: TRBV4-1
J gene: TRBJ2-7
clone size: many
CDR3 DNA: TGCGCCAGCAGCCAAGATATCAGCCGCTACGAGCAGTACTTC
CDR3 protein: CASSQDISRYEQYF

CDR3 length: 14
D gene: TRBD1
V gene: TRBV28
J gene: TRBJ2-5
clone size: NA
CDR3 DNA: TGTGCCAGCAGAAAACAGGGGGGACAAGAGACCCAGTACTTC
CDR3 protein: CASRKQGGQETQYF

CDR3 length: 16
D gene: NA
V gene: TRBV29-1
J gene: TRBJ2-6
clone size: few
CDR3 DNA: TGCAGCGCAACATCCGAGGAGGGGTATGGGGCCAACGTCCTGACTTTC
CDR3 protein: CSATSEEGYGANVLTF

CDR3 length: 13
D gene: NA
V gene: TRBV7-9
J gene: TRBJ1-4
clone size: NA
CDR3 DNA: TGTGCCAGCAGTCACAAAGGCAGGGAAAAACTGTTTTTT
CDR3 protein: CASSHKGREKLFF

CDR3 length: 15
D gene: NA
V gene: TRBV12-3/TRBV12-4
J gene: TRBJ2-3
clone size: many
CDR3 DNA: TGTGCCAGCAGTTTCTGGGCGGGGGCCACAGATACGCAGTATTTT
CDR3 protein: CASSFWAGATDTQYF

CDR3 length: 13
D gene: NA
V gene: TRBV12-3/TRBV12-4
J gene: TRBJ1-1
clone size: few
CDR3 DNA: TGTGCCAAGACCAGGGTCATGAACACTGAAGCTTTCTTT
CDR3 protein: CAKTRVMNTEAFF

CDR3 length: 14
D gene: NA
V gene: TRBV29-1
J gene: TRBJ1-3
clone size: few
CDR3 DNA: TGCAGCGTTGAAACGGGGGTCTCTGGAAACACCATATATTTT
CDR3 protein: CSVETGVSGNTIYF

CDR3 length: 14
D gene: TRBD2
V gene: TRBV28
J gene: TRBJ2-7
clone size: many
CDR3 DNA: TGTGCCAGCAGTTTAGCGGGGGGCCTCTACGAGCAGTACTTC
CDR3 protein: CASSLAGGLYEQYF

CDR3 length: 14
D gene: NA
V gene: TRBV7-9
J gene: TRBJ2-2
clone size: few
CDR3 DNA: TGTGCCAGCAGCGACGACTCCGCCGCGGGCGGGCTGTTTTTT
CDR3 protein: CASSDDSAAGGLFF

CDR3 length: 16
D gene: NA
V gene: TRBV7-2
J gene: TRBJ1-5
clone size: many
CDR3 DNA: TGTGCCAGCAGCTTAGGAATGGGGAGAAGCAATCAGCCCCAGCATTTT
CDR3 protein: CASSLGMGRSNQPQHF

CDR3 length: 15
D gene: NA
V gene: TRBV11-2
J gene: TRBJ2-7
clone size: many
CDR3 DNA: TGTGCCAGCAGCGACCCGGGCCAGTCGACCTACGAGCAGTACTTC
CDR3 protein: CASSDPGQSTYEQYF

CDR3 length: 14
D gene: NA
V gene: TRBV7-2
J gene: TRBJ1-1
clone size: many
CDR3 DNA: TGTGCCAGCAGCTTAGAAGGGAGGAACACTGAAGCTTTCTTT
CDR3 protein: CASSLEGRNTEAFF

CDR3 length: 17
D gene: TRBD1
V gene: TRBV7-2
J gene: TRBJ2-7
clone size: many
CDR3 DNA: TGTGCCAGCAGCTTAGCGCAACAGGGGGGTAGTAAGACCGAGCAGTACTTC
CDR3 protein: CASSLAQQGGSKTEQYF

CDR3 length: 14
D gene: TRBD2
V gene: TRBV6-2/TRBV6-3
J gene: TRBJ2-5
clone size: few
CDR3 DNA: TGTGCCAGCAGACTAGCGGGAGGGCCGGGGACCCAGTACTTC
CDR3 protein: CASRLAGGPGTQYF

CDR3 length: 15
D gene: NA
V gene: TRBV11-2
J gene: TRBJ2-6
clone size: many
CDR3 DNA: TGTGCCAGCAGCTTAACGGCAGCTGGGGCCAACGTCCTGACTTTC
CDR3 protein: CASSLTAAGANVLTF

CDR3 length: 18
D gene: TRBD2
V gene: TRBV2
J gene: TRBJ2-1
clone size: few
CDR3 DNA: TGTGCCAGCAGTGAACCAGCGGGAGTAGCGGGAGTTAACAATGAGCAGTTCTTC
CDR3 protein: CASSEPAGVAGVNNEQFF

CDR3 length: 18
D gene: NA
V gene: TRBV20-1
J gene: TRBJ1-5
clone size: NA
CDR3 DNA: TGCAGTGCTAGAGATCCGGTCGGGGGCGCTGGTAGCAATCAGCCCCAGCATTTT
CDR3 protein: CSARDPVGGAGSNQPQHF

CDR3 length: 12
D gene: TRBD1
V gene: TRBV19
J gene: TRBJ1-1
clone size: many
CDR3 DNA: TGTGCCAGTATAAGGGGGCCCACTGAAGCTTTCTTT
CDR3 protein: CASIRGPTEAFF

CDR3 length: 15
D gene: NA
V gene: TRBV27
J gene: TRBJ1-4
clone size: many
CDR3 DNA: TGTGCCAGCAGTTTATCCGCATCTATGGGAGAAAAACTGTTTTTT
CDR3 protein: CASSLSASMGEKLFF

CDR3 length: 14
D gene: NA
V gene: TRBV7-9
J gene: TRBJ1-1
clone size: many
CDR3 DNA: TGTGCCAGCAGCTTAGGGGAGACGAACACTGAAGCTTTCTTT
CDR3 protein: CASSLGETNTEAFF

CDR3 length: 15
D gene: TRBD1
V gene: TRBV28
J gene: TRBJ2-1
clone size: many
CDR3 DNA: TGTGCCAGCAGGACAGGGGGGGGGACCTACAATGAGCAGTTCTTC
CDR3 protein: CASRTGGGTYNEQFF

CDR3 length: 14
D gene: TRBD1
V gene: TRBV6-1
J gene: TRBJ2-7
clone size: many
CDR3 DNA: TGTGCCAGCAGTGGACAGGGGGCTACCTACGAGCAGTACTTC
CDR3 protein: CASSGQGATYEQYF

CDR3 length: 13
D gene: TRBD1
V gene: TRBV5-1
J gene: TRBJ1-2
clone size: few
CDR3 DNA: TGCGCCAGCAGCTTGAAGGACAGGGCGGGCTACACCTTC
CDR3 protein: CASSLKDRAGYTF

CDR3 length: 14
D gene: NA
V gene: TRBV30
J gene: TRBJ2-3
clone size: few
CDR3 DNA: TGTGCCTGGAGTGTTTTGGCGGTCACAGATACGCAGTATTTT
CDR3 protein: CAWSVLAVTDTQYF

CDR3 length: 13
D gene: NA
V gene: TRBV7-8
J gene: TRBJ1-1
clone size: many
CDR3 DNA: TGTGCCAGCAGCTTAAGCGGGCGGACTGAAGCTTTCTTT
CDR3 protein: CASSLSGRTEAFF

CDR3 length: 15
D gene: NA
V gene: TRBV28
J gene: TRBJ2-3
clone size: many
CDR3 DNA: TGTGCCAGCAGACCTGGGATGGGGCCCACAGATACGCAGTATTTT
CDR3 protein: CASRPGMGPTDTQYF

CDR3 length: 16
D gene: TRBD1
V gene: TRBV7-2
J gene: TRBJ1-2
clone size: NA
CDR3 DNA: TGTGCCAGCAGCCTCATCTACGGACAGGGGAACTATGGCTACACCTTC
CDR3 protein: CASSLIYGQGNYGYTF

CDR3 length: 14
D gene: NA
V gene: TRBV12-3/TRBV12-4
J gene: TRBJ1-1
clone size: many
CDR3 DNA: TGTGCCAGCAGCCTCATGGGGGGACGAGCTGAAGCTTTCTTT
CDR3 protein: CASSLMGGRAEAFF

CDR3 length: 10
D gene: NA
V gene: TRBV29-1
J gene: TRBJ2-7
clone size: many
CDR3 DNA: TGCAGCGTTGGACATGACGAGCAGTACTTC
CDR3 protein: CSVGHDEQYF

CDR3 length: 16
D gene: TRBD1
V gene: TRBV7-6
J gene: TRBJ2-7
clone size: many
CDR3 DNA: TGTGCCAGCAGCTTAGTTTTCGGGACAGGGGTTGACGAGCAGTACTTC
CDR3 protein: CASSLVFGTGVDEQYF

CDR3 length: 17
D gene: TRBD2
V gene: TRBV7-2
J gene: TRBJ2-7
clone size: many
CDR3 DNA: TGTGCCAGCAGCTTCCCGGGCGGGAGGGGGATTTCCTACGAGCAGTACTTC
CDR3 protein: CASSFPGGRGISYEQYF

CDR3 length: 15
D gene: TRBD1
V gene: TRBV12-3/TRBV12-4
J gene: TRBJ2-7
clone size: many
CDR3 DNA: TGTGCCAGCAGTTTAGCCAGACAGGGCACCTACGAGCAGTACTTC
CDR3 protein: CASSLARQGTYEQYF

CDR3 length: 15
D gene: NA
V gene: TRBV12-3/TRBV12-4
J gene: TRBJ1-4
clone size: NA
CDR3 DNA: TGTGCCAGCAGCAGAGCGGAACCCCTGGGGGAAAAACTGTTTTTT
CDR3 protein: CASSRAEPLGEKLFF

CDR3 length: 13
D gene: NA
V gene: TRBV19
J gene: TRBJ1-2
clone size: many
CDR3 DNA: TGTGCCAGTAGTATAGAGGGCAACTATGGCTACACCTTC
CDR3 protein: CASSIEGNYGYTF

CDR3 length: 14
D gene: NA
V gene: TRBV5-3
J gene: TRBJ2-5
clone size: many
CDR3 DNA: TGTGCCAGCAGCAAGGAAGTCAGGGAGGAGACCCAGTACTTC
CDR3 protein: CASSKEVREETQYF

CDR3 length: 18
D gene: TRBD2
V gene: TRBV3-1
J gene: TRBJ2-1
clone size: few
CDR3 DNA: TGTGCCAGCAGCCGCGATTTAACTAGCGGGAGGGTAAACAATGAGCAGTTCTTC
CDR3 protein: CASSRDLTSGRVNNEQFF

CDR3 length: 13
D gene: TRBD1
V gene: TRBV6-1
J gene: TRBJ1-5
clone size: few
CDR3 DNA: TGTGCCAGCAGACAGGGGGCTAGTCAGCCCCAGCATTTT
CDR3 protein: CASRQGASQPQHF

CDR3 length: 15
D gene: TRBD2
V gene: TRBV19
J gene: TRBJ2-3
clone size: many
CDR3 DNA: TGTGCCAGTAGCCCCGTGTGGACTAGTGGTAATACGCAGTATTTT
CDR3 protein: CASSPVWTSGNTQYF

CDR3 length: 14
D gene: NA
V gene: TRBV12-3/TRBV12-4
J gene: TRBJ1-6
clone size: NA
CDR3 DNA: TGTGCCAGCAGTCCTAGAGCGTCGGGTTCACCCCTCCACTTT
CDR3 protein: CASSPRASGSPLHF